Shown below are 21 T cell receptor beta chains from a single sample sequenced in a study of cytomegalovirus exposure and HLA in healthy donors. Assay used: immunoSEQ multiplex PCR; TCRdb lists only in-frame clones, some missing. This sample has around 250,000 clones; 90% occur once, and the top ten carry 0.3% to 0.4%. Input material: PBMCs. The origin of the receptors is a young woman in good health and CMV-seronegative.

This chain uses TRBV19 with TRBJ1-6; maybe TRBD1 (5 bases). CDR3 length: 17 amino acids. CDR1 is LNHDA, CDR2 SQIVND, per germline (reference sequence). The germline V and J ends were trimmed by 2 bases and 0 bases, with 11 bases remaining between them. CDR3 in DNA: TGTGCCAGTAGTATACTTCGGGGGGACTCCTATAATTCACCCCTCCACTTT. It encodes CASSILRGDSYNSPLHF.

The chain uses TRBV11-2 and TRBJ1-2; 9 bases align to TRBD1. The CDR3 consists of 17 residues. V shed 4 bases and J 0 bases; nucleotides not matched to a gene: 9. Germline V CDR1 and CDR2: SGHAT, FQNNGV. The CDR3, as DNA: TGTGCCAGCAGCTCCTCAACAGGGGGCCTAGCTAACTATGGCTACACCTTC. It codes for CASSSSTGGLANYGYTF.

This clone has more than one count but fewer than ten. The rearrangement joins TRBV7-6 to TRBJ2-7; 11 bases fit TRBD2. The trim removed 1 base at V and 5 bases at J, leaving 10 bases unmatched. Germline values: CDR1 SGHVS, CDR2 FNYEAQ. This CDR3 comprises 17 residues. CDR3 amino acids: CASSLDYTSGGLDEQYV. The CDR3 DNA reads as TGTGCCAGCAGCTTAGATTACACTAGCGGGGGTTTGGACGAGCAGTACGTC.

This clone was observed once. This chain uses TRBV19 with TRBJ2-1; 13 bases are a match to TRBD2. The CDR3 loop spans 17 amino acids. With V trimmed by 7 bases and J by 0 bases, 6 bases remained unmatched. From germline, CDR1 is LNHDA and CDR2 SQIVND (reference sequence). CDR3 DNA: TGTGCCAGTACTAAGGGACTAGCGGGGAGCTCCTACAATGAGCAGTTCTTC. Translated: CASTKGLAGSSYNEQFF.

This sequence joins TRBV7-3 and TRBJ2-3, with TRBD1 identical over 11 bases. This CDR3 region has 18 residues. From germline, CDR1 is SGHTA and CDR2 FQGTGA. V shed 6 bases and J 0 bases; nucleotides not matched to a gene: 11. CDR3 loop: CASSRTGTGGRSTDTQYF. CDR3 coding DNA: TGTGCCAGCAGTCGCACGGGGACAGGGGGACGGAGCACAGATACGCAGTATTTT.

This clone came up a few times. CDR3: CASSYGQGIPLHF. As DNA, the CDR3 is TGTGCCAGCAGTTACGGACAGGGTATCCCCCTCCACTTT. This rearrangement joins TRBV6-5 to TRBJ1-6; 8 positions match TRBD1. V was pared by 2 bases and J by 13 bases, with 4 bases of the junction left unmatched. Germline CDR1 MNHEY, CDR2 SVGAGI. This CDR3 is 13 amino acids long.

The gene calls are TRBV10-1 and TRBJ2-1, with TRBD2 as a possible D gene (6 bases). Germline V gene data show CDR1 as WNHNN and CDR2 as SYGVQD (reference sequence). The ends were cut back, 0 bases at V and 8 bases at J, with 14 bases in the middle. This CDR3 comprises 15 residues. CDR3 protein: CASSESIAASYEQFF. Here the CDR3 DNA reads TGCGCCAGCAGTGAGTCAATAGCGGCTTCCTATGAGCAGTTCTTC.

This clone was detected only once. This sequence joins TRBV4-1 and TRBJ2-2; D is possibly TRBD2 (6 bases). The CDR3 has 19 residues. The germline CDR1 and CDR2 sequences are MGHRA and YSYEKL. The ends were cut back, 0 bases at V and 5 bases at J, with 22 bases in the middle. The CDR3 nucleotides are TGCGCCAGCAGCCAAGATCCTTACTACGATGAGGCGGGGACCGGGGAGCTGTTTTTT. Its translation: CASSQDPYYDEAGTGELFF.

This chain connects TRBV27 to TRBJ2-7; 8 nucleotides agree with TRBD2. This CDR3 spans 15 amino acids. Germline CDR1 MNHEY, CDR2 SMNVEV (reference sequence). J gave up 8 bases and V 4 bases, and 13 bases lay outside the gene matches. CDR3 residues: CASSSPGRGEGKQYF. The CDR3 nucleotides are TGTGCCAGCAGTTCCCCGGGGCGGGGGGAAGGGAAGCAGTACTTC.

This CDR3 is CASSLLFGSEAFF. As DNA, the CDR3 is TGTGCCAGCAGCTTGCTTTTCGGGTCTGAAGCTTTCTTT. The chain is built from TRBV5-6 and TRBJ1-1, with D unclear. Trimming took off 1 base at V and 6 bases at J, with 10 bases between the two ends. Germline V gene lookup returns CDR1 SGHDT and CDR2 YYEEEE. The CDR3 loop spans 13 amino acids.

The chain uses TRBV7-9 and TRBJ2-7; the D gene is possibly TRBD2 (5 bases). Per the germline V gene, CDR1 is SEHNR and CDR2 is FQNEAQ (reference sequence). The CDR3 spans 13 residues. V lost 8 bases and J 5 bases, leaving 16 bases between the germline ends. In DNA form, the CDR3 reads TGTGCCAGCTCCTCCCCGGGGTCCCACGAGCAGTACGTC. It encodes CASSSPGSHEQYV.

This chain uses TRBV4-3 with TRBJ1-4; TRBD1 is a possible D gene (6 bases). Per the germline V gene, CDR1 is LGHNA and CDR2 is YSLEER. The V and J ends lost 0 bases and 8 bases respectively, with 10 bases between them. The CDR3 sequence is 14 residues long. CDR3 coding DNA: TGCGCCAGCAGCCAAGACCCAGGGGTGGAAAAACTGTTTTTT. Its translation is CASSQDPGVEKLFF.

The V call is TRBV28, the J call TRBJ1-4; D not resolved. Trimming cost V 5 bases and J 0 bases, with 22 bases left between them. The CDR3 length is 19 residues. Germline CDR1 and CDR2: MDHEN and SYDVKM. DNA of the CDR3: TGTGCCAGCAGTCGAAGACGGCGGCCTAGACTTGCAACTAATGAAAAACTGTTTTTT. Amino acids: CASSRRRRPRLATNEKLFF.

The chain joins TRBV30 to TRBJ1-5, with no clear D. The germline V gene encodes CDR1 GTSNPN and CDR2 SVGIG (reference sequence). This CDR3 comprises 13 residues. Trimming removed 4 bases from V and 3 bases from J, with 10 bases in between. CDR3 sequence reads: CAWNQEFNQPQHF. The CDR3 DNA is TGTGCCTGGAATCAGGAATTCAATCAGCCCCAGCATTTT.

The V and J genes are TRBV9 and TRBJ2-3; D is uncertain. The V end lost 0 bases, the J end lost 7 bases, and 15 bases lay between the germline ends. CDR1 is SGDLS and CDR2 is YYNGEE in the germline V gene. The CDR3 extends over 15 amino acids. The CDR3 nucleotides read TGTGCCAGCAGCGTAGGGGTCTTTACGGAGAATACGCAGTATTTT. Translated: CASSVGVFTENTQYF.

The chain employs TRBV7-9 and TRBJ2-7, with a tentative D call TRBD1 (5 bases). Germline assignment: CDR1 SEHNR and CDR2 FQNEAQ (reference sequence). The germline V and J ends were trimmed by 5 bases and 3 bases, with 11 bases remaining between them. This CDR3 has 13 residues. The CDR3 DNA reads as TGTGCCAGCAGCCCCGACGACAGCTACGAGCAGTACTTC. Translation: CASSPDDSYEQYF.

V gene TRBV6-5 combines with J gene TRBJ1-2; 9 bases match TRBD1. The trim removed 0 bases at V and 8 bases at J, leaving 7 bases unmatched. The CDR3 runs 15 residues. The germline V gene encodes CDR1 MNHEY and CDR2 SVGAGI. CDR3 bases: TGTGCCAGCAGTTACTCCGGACAGGGGACTAAAGGCTACACCTTC. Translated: CASSYSGQGTKGYTF.

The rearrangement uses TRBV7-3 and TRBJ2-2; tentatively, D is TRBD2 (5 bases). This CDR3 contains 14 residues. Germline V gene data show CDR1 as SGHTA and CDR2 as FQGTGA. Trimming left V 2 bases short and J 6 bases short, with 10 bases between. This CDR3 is CASSLWPSSGELFF. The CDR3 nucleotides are TGTGCCAGCAGCTTATGGCCTAGCTCCGGGGAGCTGTTTTTT.

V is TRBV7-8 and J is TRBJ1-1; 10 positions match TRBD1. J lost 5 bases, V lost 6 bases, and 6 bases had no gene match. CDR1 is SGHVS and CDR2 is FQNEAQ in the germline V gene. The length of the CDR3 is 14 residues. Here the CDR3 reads CASRRDRGWTEAFF. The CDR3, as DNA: TGTGCCAGCAGGAGGGACAGGGGATGGACTGAAGCTTTCTTT.

The CDR3 coding sequence is TGTGCCAGCAGTGAACAGGGACACGACAACACCATATATTTT. Translated, it gives CASSEQGHDNTIYF. The chain has TRBV6-1 and TRBJ1-3; maybe TRBD1 (6 bases). This CDR3 is built from 14 residues. Between the trimmed V and J ends, which lost 2 bases and 7 bases, there was a span of 12 bases. Germline CDR1 reads MNHNS; CDR2 reads SASEGT.

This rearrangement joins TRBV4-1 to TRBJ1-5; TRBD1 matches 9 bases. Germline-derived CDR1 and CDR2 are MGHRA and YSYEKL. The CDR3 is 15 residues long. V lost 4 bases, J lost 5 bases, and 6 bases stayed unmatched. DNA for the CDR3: TGCGCCAGCAGCCCTAGGACAGGGGTAGATCAGCCCCAGCATTTT. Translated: CASSPRTGVDQPQHF.